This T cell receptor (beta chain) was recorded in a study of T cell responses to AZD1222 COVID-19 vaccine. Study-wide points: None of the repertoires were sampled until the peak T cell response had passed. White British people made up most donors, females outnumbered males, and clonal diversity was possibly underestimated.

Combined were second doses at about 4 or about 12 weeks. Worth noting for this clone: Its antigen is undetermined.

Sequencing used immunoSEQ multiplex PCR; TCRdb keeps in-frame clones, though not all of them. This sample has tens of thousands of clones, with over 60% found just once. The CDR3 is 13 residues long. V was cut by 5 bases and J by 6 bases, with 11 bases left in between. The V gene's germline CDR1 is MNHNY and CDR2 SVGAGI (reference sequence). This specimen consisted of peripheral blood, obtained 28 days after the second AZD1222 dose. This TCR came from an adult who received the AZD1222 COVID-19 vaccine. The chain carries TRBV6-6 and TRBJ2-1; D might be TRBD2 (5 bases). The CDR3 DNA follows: TGTGCCAGCAGTCCCTACCGGGGCAATGAGCAGTTCTTC. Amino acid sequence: CASSPYRGNEQFF.